Presented here are 19 T cell receptor beta chains from one specimen sequenced in a study of blood T cell repertoires in COVID-19. Repertoires were generated with immunoSEQ multiplex PCR, while TCRdb's copy carries only in-frame clones and drops some. This sample has about 280,000 clones; 85% occur once, and the top ten carry around 5.5%. The specimen was peripheral blood. These receptors were taken from a man in his forties or fifties with active or convalescent COVID-19.

For this clone: Other DNA sequences within the sample encode an identical CDR3. The rearrangement uses TRBV6-1 and TRBJ1-2; D is unresolved. The CDR3 runs 14 residues. V was pared by 2 bases and J by 2 bases, with 9 bases between. Per the germline V gene, CDR1 is MNHNS and CDR2 is SASEGT. The CDR3, as DNA: TGTGCCAGCAGTGAATTAACAGCAAACTATGGCTACACCTTC. Its protein is CASSELTANYGYTF.

The chain couples TRBV9 to TRBJ2-1, with 9 bases lining up with TRBD2. The V segment lost 2 bases and the J segment 0 bases; nucleotides outside the gene matches: 6. The CDR3 has 17 residues. Germline lookup yields CDR1 SGDLS and CDR2 YYNGEE. The CDR3: CASSVPLAGDSYNEQFF. CDR3 sequence (DNA): TGTGCCAGCAGCGTGCCACTAGCGGGTGACTCCTACAATGAGCAGTTCTTC.

CDR3 in amino acids: CATHGAGGSYGYTF. The CDR3, as DNA: TGTGCCACCCATGGGGCAGGGGGGAGCTATGGCTACACCTTC. This chain uses TRBV6-6 with TRBJ1-2; 7 bases fit TRBD1. Germline loops: CDR1 MNHNY, CDR2 SVGAGI (reference sequence). V lost 10 bases to trimming and J lost 4 bases; unmatched junction nucleotides: 12. The CDR3 has 14 amino acids.

V is TRBV10-1 and J is TRBJ2-1, with 11 bases lining up with TRBD2. Per the germline V gene, CDR1 is WNHNN and CDR2 is SYGVQD (reference sequence). The J segment lost 9 bases and the V segment lost 6 bases, leaving 7 bases of the junction unmatched. This CDR3 region has 14 residues. The CDR3 DNA sequence: TGCGCCAGCAGCGAAGGGACTAGCGGCGGTGAGCAGTTCTTC. This encodes CASSEGTSGGEQFF.

The rearrangement joins TRBV5-5 to TRBJ1-1; no clear D gene. The V and J ends lost 4 bases and 0 bases respectively, with 13 bases between them. CDR1 SGHKS and CDR2 YYEKEE come from the germline V gene (reference sequence). The CDR3 contains 15 residues. CDR3 DNA sequence: TGTGCCAGCAGCCGCCTTCCCGACATGAACACTGAAGCTTTCTTT. Translated: CASSRLPDMNTEAFF.

Notes on this clone: At the DNA level, this CDR3 is encoded by other sequences in the same sample as well. V usage is TRBV5-1 and J usage is TRBJ1-5; D possibly corresponds to TRBD1 (5 bases). Germline V CDR1 and CDR2: SGHRS, YFSETQ. This CDR3 region has 15 residues. V lost 0 bases and J 1 base, leaving 8 bases between the germline ends. The CDR3 sequence: CASSLAGGSNQPQHF. CDR3 DNA sequence: TGCGCCAGCAGCTTGGCCGGGGGGAGCAATCAGCCCCAGCATTTT.

J is TRBJ2-3 and V is TRBV5-6, with unresolved D. Per germline, CDR1 SGHDT and CDR2 YYEEEE. V was pared by 5 bases and J by 2 bases, with 15 bases between. The CDR3 length is 15 residues. The CDR3 loop reads CASRPTPGFTDTQYF. The CDR3, as DNA: TGTGCCAGCAGGCCCACCCCCGGGTTCACAGATACGCAGTATTTT.

The chain joins TRBV4-1 to TRBJ2-2; no reliable D call. This CDR3 is built from 16 residues. The germline CDR1 and CDR2 sequences are MGHRA and YSYEKL. The germline V and J ends were trimmed by 0 bases and 2 bases, with 10 bases remaining between them. This CDR3 reads CASSQEGLVNTGELFF. As DNA, the CDR3 is TGCGCCAGCAGCCAAGAAGGCCTAGTTAACACCGGGGAGCTGTTTTTT.

V gene TRBV9 combines with J gene TRBJ2-5; 11 bases fit TRBD1. The length of the CDR3 is 15 residues. The germline V gene has CDR1 SGDLS and CDR2 YYNGEE. With V trimmed by 1 base and J by 3 bases, 2 bases remained unmatched. DNA for the CDR3: TGTGCCAGCAGCGTATGGGACAGGGGGGAAGAGACCCAGTACTTC. Translation: CASSVWDRGEETQYF. Drawing the rest from reference TRBV9 and TRBJ2-5, the complete variable domain is DSGVTQTPKHLITATGQRVTLRCSPRSGDLSVYWYQQSLDQGLQFLIQYYNGEERAKGNILERFSAQQFPDLHSELNLSSLELGDSALYFCASSVWDRGEETQYFGPGTRLLVL.

This sequence joins TRBV6-6 and TRBJ2-4; D unclear. Germline values: CDR1 MNHNY, CDR2 SVGAGI (reference sequence). This CDR3 is 14 amino acids long. With 2 bases removed from V and 11 bases from J, the gap between germline ends came to 16 bases. CDR3 coding DNA: TGTGCCAGCAGTTACGTGGCTAGAGAAGTGGTTCAGTACTTC. Its translation: CASSYVAREVVQYF.

The chain carries TRBV19 and TRBJ1-2; D is unclear. CDR3 length: 14 amino acids. Trimming took off 3 bases at V and 4 bases at J, with 12 bases between the two ends. Germline CDR1 reads LNHDA; CDR2 reads SQIVND (reference sequence). The CDR3 DNA reads as TGTGCCAGTAGTATGAGAGGGCTTGGCTATGGCTACACCTTC. Translated, it gives CASSMRGLGYGYTF.

V usage is TRBV28 and J usage is TRBJ1-6; 7 bases fit TRBD1. The V and J ends lost 7 bases and 6 bases, in that order; junction bases with no gene match: 9. The germline V gene encodes CDR1 MDHEN and CDR2 SYDVKM. The CDR3 spans 15 residues. The CDR3 DNA reads TGTGCCAGCATGGTGCCGGGACAGCCTAATTCACCCCTCCACTTT. Protein product: CASMVPGQPNSPLHF.

This clone was detected only once. This chain connects TRBV18 to TRBJ1-1; 9 nucleotides agree with TRBD1. The CDR3 length is 16 residues. V lost 6 bases, J lost 0 bases, and 8 bases stayed unmatched. Per the germline V gene, CDR1 is KGHSH and CDR2 is LQKENI. This chain's CDR3 is CASSRGQGYMNTEAFF. For the CDR3, the DNA is TGTGCCAGCTCCCGAGGACAGGGGTACATGAACACTGAAGCTTTCTTT.

The chain uses TRBV10-3 and TRBJ1-1; a weak D match, TRBD1 (6 bases). The CDR3 runs to 14 residues. Germline CDR1 ENHRY, CDR2 SYGVKD. V was trimmed by 6 bases and J by 1 base, leaving 12 bases between them. CDR3 DNA: TGTGCCATCAGAACGGGACAAACGAACACTGAAGCTTTCTTT. Translation: CAIRTGQTNTEAFF.

The genes are TRBV19 and TRBJ1-1; TRBD1 might be the D (5 bases). V lost 5 bases to trimming and J lost 3 bases, with 19 bases between them. CDR1 is LNHDA and CDR2 is SQIVND in the germline V gene (reference sequence). The CDR3 covers 16 residues. The CDR3 coding sequence is TGTGCCAGTAGTCCGCCCCGGGGGGGAGTGGACACTGAAGCTTTCTTT. It codes for CASSPPRGGVDTEAFF. Variable domain in full (rest from reference TRBV19 and TRBJ1-1): DGGITQSPKYLFRKEGQNVTLSCEQNLNHDAMYWYRQDPGQGLRLIYYSQIVNDFQKGDIAEGYSVSREKKESFPLTVTSAQKNPTAFYLCASSPPRGGVDTEAFFGQGTRLTVV.

The V and J genes are TRBV13 and TRBJ2-1; the match to TRBD2 covers 8 bases. The CDR3 covers 15 residues. V shed 3 bases, J shed 6 bases, and the junction held 7 bases outside the gene matches. Germline CDR1 reads PRHDT; CDR2 reads FYEKMQ (reference sequence). CDR3 sequence: CASSLWGLGANEQFF. The CDR3 bases are TGTGCCAGCAGCTTGTGGGGACTAGGGGCCAATGAGCAGTTCTTC.

This clone was recorded only once. The rearrangement uses TRBV6-5 and TRBJ2-7, with a weak D call TRBD1 (5 bases). V was pared by 2 bases and J by 0 bases, with 14 bases between. The CDR3 sequence is 16 residues long. Germline-derived CDR1 and CDR2 are MNHEY and SVGAGI. CDR3 protein: CASSYRLGASSYEQYF. CDR3 in DNA: TGTGCCAGCAGTTACCGACTTGGGGCCAGCTCCTACGAGCAGTACTTC.

This clone was counted only a few times. The V and J genes are TRBV7-6 and TRBJ1-4, with D possibly matching TRBD1 (6 bases). Trimming pared 4 bases from V and 4 bases from J, leaving 19 bases between. This CDR3 comprises 17 residues. From germline, CDR1 is SGHVS and CDR2 FNYEAQ. This CDR3 is CASSSETGTLVNEKLFF. The CDR3 nucleotides are TGTGCCAGCAGCTCGGAAACCGGGACACTTGTTAATGAAAAACTGTTTTTT.

This clone was seen just once. The V and J genes are TRBV18 and TRBJ1-4, with D unclear. The CDR3 is 13 residues long. From germline, CDR1 is KGHSH and CDR2 LQKENI. Trimming stripped 5 bases from V and 8 bases from J, with 12 bases between. The CDR3 is CASSSGSEEKLFF. The CDR3 bases are TGTGCCAGCTCATCGGGATCGGAGGAAAAACTGTTTTTT.